Shown below are 31 T cell receptor beta chains from a single sample sequenced in a study of OX40 agonist ivuxolimab in advanced cancers. The table came from immunoSEQ multiplex PCR; TCRdb's copy has only in-frame clones and leaves some out. This sample has about 81,000 clones, with roughly 91% found just once. Sequenced material: CD4+ or CD8+ T cells sorted from blood, taken in a trial of the OX40 agonist ivuxolimab. These receptors all come from an adult with an advanced solid tumor such as melanoma, head and neck, liver or kidney cancer.

The J gene is TRBJ2-4, the V gene TRBV15; perhaps TRBD1 as D (6 bases). CDR1 and CDR2 from the germline V gene are LNHNV and YYDKDF (reference sequence). V gave up 1 base and J gave up 3 bases, with 13 bases separating them. The CDR3 runs to 16 residues. This chain's CDR3 is CATSRVPGVGKNIQYF. Written as DNA, the CDR3 is TGTGCCACCAGCAGAGTCCCAGGGGTGGGCAAAAACATTCAGTACTTC.

The genes are TRBV28 and TRBJ2-4; D is undetermined. Germline CDR1 reads MDHEN; CDR2 reads SYDVKM. The V gene lost 3 bases and the J gene lost 6 bases, with 6 bases spanning the gap. This CDR3 is built from 12 residues. CDR3 bases: TGTGCCAGCAGTTTTGACATAAACATTCAGTACTTC. The encoded protein is CASSFDINIQYF. Complete variable domain (other parts from reference TRBV28 and TRBJ2-4): DVKVTQSSRYLVKRTGEKVFLECVQDMDHENMFWYRQDPGLGLRLIYFSYDVKMKEKGDIPEGYSVSREKKERFSLILESASTNQTSMYLCASSFDINIQYFGAGTRLSVL.

The chain recombines TRBV28 with TRBJ1-5, with D unresolved. The CDR3 extends over 14 amino acids. Trimming cost V 7 bases and J 0 bases, with 10 bases left between them. The germline V gene encodes CDR1 MDHEN and CDR2 SYDVKM. The CDR3 region has the DNA TGTGCCAGCAAGGGCGGCTATAGCAATCAGCCCCAGCATTTT. Amino acids: CASKGGYSNQPQHF.

V usage is TRBV19 and J usage is TRBJ2-1, with 11 bases aligning to TRBD2. This CDR3 spans 16 amino acids. Germline lookup yields CDR1 LNHDA and CDR2 SQIVND (reference sequence). The V and J ends lost 0 bases and 5 bases, in that order; junction bases with no gene match: 3. The CDR3 DNA follows: TGTGCCAGTAGTATAGAGGGACTAGCGGCGCACAATGAGCAGTTCTTC. Protein product: CASSIEGLAAHNEQFF.

The J gene is TRBJ2-5, the V gene TRBV14, with TRBD2 matching over 14 bases. The CDR3 sequence is 16 residues long. J lost 5 bases, V lost 4 bases, and 6 bases had no gene match. Germline CDR1 SGHDN, CDR2 FVKESK. CDR3 bases: TGTGCCAGCAGCCGCCGGACTAGCGGGGGGTCGGAGACCCAGTACTTC. Encoded protein: CASSRRTSGGSETQYF.

This clone appeared once. The chain employs TRBV2 and TRBJ2-6; D is perhaps TRBD1 (6 bases). Trimming shortened V by 6 bases and J by 0 bases, and 18 bases separated the two germline ends. This CDR3 is 18 amino acids long. The V gene's germline CDR1 is SNHLY and CDR2 FYNNEI. CDR3 in amino acids: CASRLIYRDGSGANVLTF. The DNA of the CDR3 is TGTGCCAGCAGACTTATTTACAGGGACGGCTCTGGGGCCAACGTCCTGACTTTC.

The V call is TRBV19, the J call TRBJ1-3, with unresolved D. The CDR3 is 15 amino acids. In germline, CDR1 is LNHDA, CDR2 SQIVND (reference sequence). V was clipped by 4 bases and J by 7 bases, with 17 bases between them. CDR3 DNA sequence: TGTGCCAGTAGTAGGCCGAAAGGGATATTGAACACCATATATTTT. Translating gives CASSRPKGILNTIYF.

The chain links TRBV4-1 to TRBJ1-2; possibly TRBD1 for D (5 bases). This CDR3 region has 15 residues. Trimming cost V 1 base and J 2 bases, with 11 bases left between them. CDR1 and CDR2 (germline): MGHRA, YSYEKL. Here the CDR3 reads CASSQVGGFNYGYTF. CDR3 nucleotide sequence: TGCGCCAGCAGCCAAGTGGGGGGGTTCAACTATGGCTACACCTTC.

The chain has TRBV4-3 and TRBJ2-5, with TRBD2 matching over 8 bases. Germline V gives CDR1 LGHNA, CDR2 YSLEER. This CDR3 is built from 16 residues. The J segment lost 5 bases and the V segment lost 0 bases, leaving 8 bases of the junction unmatched. The CDR3 DNA is TGCGCCAGCAGCCAAGAACCCGGGGGGGCCGGGGAGACCCAGTACTTC. As protein: CASSQEPGGAGETQYF.

The chain uses TRBV7-2 and TRBJ1-1, with D maybe TRBD1 (6 bases). The CDR3 covers 15 residues. V was clipped by 0 bases and J by 3 bases, with 11 bases between them. The germline CDR1 and CDR2 sequences are SGHTA and FQGNSA. In DNA, the CDR3 is TGTGCCAGCAGCTTAGCGGGACACGAATACACTGAAGCTTTCTTT. Amino acid sequence: CASSLAGHEYTEAFF.

This clone was recorded only once. This chain connects TRBV10-3 to TRBJ2-5; D gene ambiguous. This CDR3 is 13 amino acids long. Germline-derived CDR1 and CDR2 are ENHRY and SYGVKD. The V end was cut by 6 bases, the J end by 5 bases, with 13 bases between. This CDR3 reads CAIRNELWETQYF. For the CDR3, the DNA is TGTGCCATCAGGAACGAACTATGGGAGACCCAGTACTTC.

This chain uses TRBV7-9 with TRBJ1-1; perhaps TRBD1 as D (5 bases). The CDR3 length is 11 residues. Looked up from germline, CDR1 is SEHNR and CDR2 is FQNEAQ (reference sequence). V gave up 5 bases and J gave up 9 bases, with 10 bases separating them. The CDR3 sequence is CASSPGGKAFF. The CDR3 DNA is TGTGCCAGCAGCCCCGGGGGTAAAGCTTTCTTT.

CDR3 sequence: CASSPEGLQNPYEQYF. The DNA for the CDR3 is TGTGCCAGCAGCCCCGAGGGACTCCAAAACCCCTACGAGCAGTACTTC. The rearrangement links TRBV9 to TRBJ2-7; the D gene is possibly TRBD2 (6 bases). CDR3 length: 16 amino acids. Germline-derived CDR1 and CDR2 are SGDLS and YYNGEE. Trimming removed 4 bases at V and 2 bases at J, with 19 bases between. Variable domain in full (rest from reference TRBV9 and TRBJ2-7): DSGVTQTPKHLITATGQRVTLRCSPRSGDLSVYWYQQSLDQGLQFLIQYYNGEERAKGNILERFSAQQFPDLHSELNLSSLELGDSALYFCASSPEGLQNPYEQYFGPGTRLTVT.

This chain joins TRBV7-9 and TRBJ1-2; D ambiguous. Trimming took off 1 base at V and 8 bases at J, with 8 bases between the two ends. The CDR3 consists of 12 residues. The V gene's germline CDR1 is SEHNR and CDR2 FQNEAQ (reference sequence). CDR3 DNA: TGTGCCAGCAGCTTAGACTCCTGGGGCTACACCTTC. This translates into CASSLDSWGYTF.

This clone was seen only once. The V call is TRBV9, the J call TRBJ1-6; D is perhaps TRBD1 (6 bases). The CDR3 length is 15 residues. The germline V gene has CDR1 SGDLS and CDR2 YYNGEE. The V end lost 4 bases, the J end lost 6 bases, and 14 bases lay between the germline ends. The CDR3 nucleotides are TGTGCCAGCAGCATACGGGACACATTTAATTCACCCCTCCACTTT. Translated, it gives CASSIRDTFNSPLHF.

The rearrangement joins TRBV4-2 to TRBJ2-7, with 7 nucleotides matching TRBD2. J was trimmed by 4 bases and V by 0 bases; bases with no gene match: 9. Germline CDR1 reads LGHNA; CDR2 reads YNFKEQ. The CDR3 contains 16 residues. The CDR3 is CASSQDRGSGSYEQYF. The CDR3 DNA reads as TGTGCCAGCAGCCAAGATCGGGGTAGCGGGTCATACGAGCAGTACTTC.

V usage is TRBV7-2 and J usage is TRBJ2-1, with a possible D match to TRBD2 (6 bases). Germline loops: CDR1 SGHTA, CDR2 FQGNSA. CDR3 length: 15 amino acids. The V end lost 8 bases, the J end lost 0 bases, and 14 bases lay between the germline ends. CDR3: CASGLARSSYNEQFF. The CDR3 DNA reads TGTGCCAGCGGTCTAGCGAGGAGCTCCTACAATGAGCAGTTCTTC.

V and J are TRBV27 and TRBJ2-7; the match to TRBD1 covers 8 bases. Germline lookup yields CDR1 MNHEY and CDR2 SMNVEV (reference sequence). CDR3 size: 12 residues. The junction had 3 bases not matched to a gene; V was cut back by 9 bases and J by 2 bases. CDR3 region: CASRTGPYEQYF. CDR3 in DNA: TGTGCCAGTAGGACAGGGCCCTACGAGCAGTACTTC.

The rearrangement uses TRBV10-3 and TRBJ2-3; 10 nucleotides match TRBD2. Unmatched junction bases numbered 6, after V lost 7 bases and J lost 2 bases. Germline V gene data show CDR1 as ENHRY and CDR2 as SYGVKD. This CDR3 contains 15 residues. The CDR3 sequence: CAITGGLAPTDTQYF. DNA for the CDR3: TGTGCCATCACGGGGGGACTAGCGCCCACAGATACGCAGTATTTT.

V usage is TRBV15 and J usage is TRBJ2-5, with 8 bases fitting TRBD2. Germline CDR1 LNHNV, CDR2 YYDKDF (reference sequence). The V gene end was trimmed by 2 bases and the J gene end by 5 bases; junction bases not matched to a gene: 10. The CDR3 is made up of 16 amino acids. The chain's CDR3 is CATSRTIGTSGETQYF. DNA for the CDR3: TGTGCCACCAGCAGAACGATAGGGACTAGTGGCGAGACCCAGTACTTC.

This chain uses TRBV6-6 with TRBJ1-1, with 8 bases matching TRBD1. The ends lost 8 bases at V and 4 bases at J; junction bases unmatched: 15. The CDR3 sequence is 16 residues long. Germline V gene lookup returns CDR1 MNHNY and CDR2 SVGAGI (reference sequence). CDR3 DNA sequence: TGTGCCAGCCTATCGTCCGAAACAGGGGGGACCACTGAAGCTTTCTTT. It codes for CASLSSETGGTTEAFF.

The CDR3 loop reads CASRRGQGGNQPQHF. CDR3 DNA sequence: TGTGCCAGCAGACGGGGACAGGGCGGCAATCAGCCCCAGCATTTT. The V gene is TRBV6-5, the J gene TRBJ1-5; 9 nucleotides align to TRBD1. CDR3 size: 15 residues. Germline CDR1 is MNHEY and CDR2 is SVGAGI. V lost 6 bases to trimming and J lost 2 bases; unmatched junction nucleotides: 5.

The chain employs TRBV28 and TRBJ1-2; D perhaps matches TRBD1 (6 bases). Germline V lookup: CDR1 MDHEN, CDR2 SYDVKM. V was trimmed by 3 bases and J by 5 bases, leaving 16 bases between them. The CDR3 consists of 15 residues. This CDR3 is CASSLSWGRMYGYTF. CDR3 sequence (DNA): TGTGCCAGCAGTTTGAGCTGGGGGCGTATGTATGGCTACACCTTC.

The chain couples TRBV18 to TRBJ1-5; D might be TRBD1 (6 bases). The V gene's germline CDR1 is KGHSH and CDR2 LQKENI. V was pared by 6 bases and J by 10 bases, with 22 bases between. The CDR3 extends over 15 amino acids. The CDR3 DNA is TGTGCCAGCTCGCCGAGGGGGGAGGGTTCAAGCCCCCAGCATTTT. It codes for CASSPRGEGSSPQHF.

This clone was seen once. This chain links TRBV27 with TRBJ1-1; 7 bases are shared with TRBD1. The CDR3 is 13 residues long. Germline V lookup: CDR1 MNHEY, CDR2 SMNVEV (reference sequence). J was trimmed by 6 bases and V by 7 bases; bases with no gene match: 8. The CDR3 DNA is TGTGCCAGCACCCACGGGCAGGGGGCTGAAGCTTTCTTT. Protein: CASTHGQGAEAFF.

The J gene is TRBJ2-2, the V gene TRBV15; 9 bases map to TRBD1. The CDR3 consists of 15 residues. The germline CDR1 and CDR2 sequences are LNHNV and YYDKDF (reference sequence). V shed 4 bases, J shed 7 bases, and the junction held 7 bases outside the gene matches. The CDR3 is CATSKGQGDGGELFF. The CDR3 DNA follows: TGTGCCACCAGCAAGGGACAGGGTGACGGCGGGGAGCTGTTTTTT. The full variable domain, its missing parts supplied by reference TRBV15 and TRBJ2-2, is DAMVIQNPRYQVTQFGKPVTLSCSQTLNHNVMYWYQQKSSQAPKLLFHYYDKDFNNEADTPDNFQSRRPNTSFCFLDIRSPGLGDTAMYLCATSKGQGDGGELFFGEGSRLTVL.

On this clone: Other DNA sequences in the same sample also yield this CDR3. The chain has TRBV19 and TRBJ2-7; a weak D match, TRBD2 (5 bases). CDR1 and CDR2 (germline): LNHDA, SQIVND (reference sequence). The CDR3 has 13 residues. The V end lost 5 bases, the J end lost 2 bases, and 10 bases lay between the germline ends. The CDR3 loop is CASSAGQTYEQYF. The CDR3 bases are TGTGCCAGTAGTGCGGGCCAGACCTACGAGCAGTACTTC.

The gene calls are TRBV11-2 and TRBJ1-1; D may be TRBD1 (6 bases). CDR3 size: 15 residues. The V gene's germline CDR1 is SGHAT and CDR2 FQNNGV. V was shortened by 5 bases and J by 1 base, with 14 bases between the two germline ends. The CDR3 sequence: CASSPPQGGNTEAFF. Written as DNA, the CDR3 is TGTGCCAGCAGCCCACCACAGGGTGGGAACACTGAAGCTTTCTTT.

The chain recombines TRBV7-9 with TRBJ2-3, with 8 bases matching TRBD1. V trimming: 5 bases; J trimming: 5 bases; junction bases outside the gene matches: 3. Germline V gene sequence: CDR1 SEHNR, CDR2 FQNEAQ (reference sequence). This CDR3 is 13 amino acids long. CDR3 nucleotides: TGTGCCAGCAGCCCACAGGGGGAAGATACGCAGTATTTT. It translates to CASSPQGEDTQYF.

The V call is TRBV27, the J call TRBJ1-2; D is unresolved. This CDR3 comprises 13 residues. The germline CDR1 and CDR2 sequences are MNHEY and SMNVEV (reference sequence). V was pared by 5 bases and J by 7 bases, with 14 bases between. The CDR3 sequence is CASSPHEGGGYTF. The CDR3 DNA sequence: TGTGCCAGCAGTCCTCATGAGGGAGGTGGCTACACCTTC.

The CDR3 nucleotides are TGTGCCAGCAGCGCCGGGACAGACTATGGCTACACCTTC. Translation gives CASSAGTDYGYTF. J is TRBJ1-2 and V is TRBV7-9; 7 positions agree with TRBD1. J lost 3 bases, V lost 5 bases, and 3 bases had no gene match. This CDR3 spans 13 amino acids. Germline CDR1 reads SEHNR; CDR2 reads FQNEAQ (reference sequence).